This T cell receptor (delta chain) was sequenced during a study of gamma-delta chains in newborns, infants, children. About the research overall: Microbial exposure reportedly drives polyclonal innate γδ T cell expansion after birth.

TCRdb re-analyzed the reads via CATT. The sample includes about 6,100 delta-chain clones, around 2.5% of them seen just once. Germline CDR1 reads GEAIGNYY; CDR2 reads EKD. The V and J ends lost 2 bases and 0 bases, in that order; junction bases with no gene match: 5. The CDR3 runs to 18 residues. The chain links TRDV2 to TRDJ3, with TRDD3 matching 8 bases. The sequencing input was blood. The sequence was collected from a child who was a newborn, infant or young child, either healthy, febrile or measles-vaccinated (not recorded which). The CDR3 DNA sequence: TGTGCCTGTGACATGGGGGATTCGAGCTCCTGGGACACCCGACAGATGTTTTTC. It encodes CACDMGDSSSWDTRQMFF.